Sequencing of this TCR beta chain was carried out in a study of regulatory T cells in long-lasting Graves disease (dated by TCRdb to the early 2020s). Notes on the research overall: Persistent Graves' disease meant more than 5 years of antithyroid drug treatment with TSH receptor autoantibodies that stayed positive. This study used TCR sequencing and RNA sequencing of peripheral blood to compare persistent Graves' disease patients against newly diagnosed Graves' disease patients. The study was registered as a clinical trial and conducted in China. A total of some 35 samples underwent TCR sequencing, from about 13 patients with persistent Graves' disease and 20 patients with newly diagnosed Graves' disease. On average, persistent Graves' disease patients in the clinical cohort had been on antithyroid drugs for about 9.7 years. The study at large found these results: Lower TCR Shannon entropy and fewer highly expanded clones were observed in persistent Graves' disease patients than in newly diagnosed patients, which suggested clonal expansion. As a limitation, the authors acknowledged that the small sample size may reduce accuracy. TRBV28, TRBJ1-2 and TRBJ2-5 were preferentially used in persistent disease, while TRBV20-1 and TRBJ2-1 were favored in newly diagnosed disease. Patients with persistent disease shared more public clonotypes (about 2,900) than newly diagnosed patients did (nearly 1,000). Because the primary lesion, thyroid tissue, could not be accessed, the study looked at peripheral blood alone. Sequencing and analysis were restricted to the TCR beta chain.

The label giving this sample's time point can be read as: persistent/refractory GD, antithyroid drugs over 5 years with positive TRAb. For both TCR sequencing and RNA sequencing, RNA was extracted from PBMCs in TRIzol. The diagnosis of Graves' disease was made according to American Thyroid Association guidelines. Patients were recruited from an endocrinology department in Xi'an, China. Each patient gave approximately 10 milliliters of peripheral blood, collected in an EDTA anticoagulant tube. Ficoll Paque Plus density gradient separation was used to isolate PBMCs, and no additional T cell sorting was done. RNA quality was checked with an Agilent 2100 Bioanalyzer and agarose gel, and concentration with a NanoDrop 2000. The germline V gene specifies SGHTA as CDR1 and FQGNSA as CDR2. The CDR3 spans 15 residues, from the cysteine through the phenylalanine. The read is trimmed to its CDR3 DNA, 45 bases read in frame from base 1. Ends trimmed: V by 5 bases, J by 2 bases; bases unmatched to a gene: 9.

Libraries were built with multiplex PCR. The sequencer listed for this sample is Illumina HiSeq 4000. CDR3 regions were amplified by Arm-PCR with iRepertoire HTBI primers to construct TCR beta libraries. Before sequencing, the PCR products went through gel purification. The source study handled its data this way. A total of roughly 58 TRBV and about 13 TRBJ segments were identified across samples and were used for gene usage analysis of CDR3 amino acid clonotypes. COPE and FqMerger were used to merge the filtered high-quality paired reads into contigs. Contigs were aligned with BLAST to IMGT TRBV, TRBD and TRBJ reference genes, and CDR3 was defined per IMGT. Any clonotype with a frequency above 0.1% was classified as a highly expanded clone. Shannon entropy served as the measure of repertoire diversity, while the Gini coefficient captured V-J evenness. Public clonotypes were defined as clonotypes shared by more than one individual. The public reads were quality trimmed at Q25 with fastp and then assembled into clones with MiXCR by TCRdb, keeping productive beta chains. Each CDR3 protein gets just one entry, which takes the most common genes and DNA from the rows behind it. Here the V and J calls rest on TCRdb's processing, not on the authors' analysis. This sample gives around 510,000 distinct CDR3 sequences in total; about 20% of them show up just once. 7% to 9.5% of the sample is in the top ten clones.

This clonotype was counted ten times or more. Its antigen target is currently unknown. The input lacks base qualities; no much larger clone sits a single base away. The sequencing used peripheral blood mononuclear cells (PBMCs), collected when the disease was refractory, from a patient treated with antithyroid drugs. Recombination linked TRBV7-2 to TRBJ2-7; TRBD1 matches 7 bases in the middle. This sequence originates from a female donor with Graves disease. The DNA sequence is given as TGTGCCAGCAGCCTCACCCGGGACAGCACCTACGAGCAGTACTTC. Translated, it gives CASSLTRDSTYEQYF.